Listed below are T cell receptor beta chains from one sample, sequenced in a study of blood T cell repertoires in COVID-19. Here immunoSEQ multiplex PCR was the method, and the copy in TCRdb shows in-frame clones only, minus some. The sample has tens of thousands of clones, around nine tenths seen once. Sequencing was performed on peripheral blood. The origin of the receptors is a man aged 35-49 years with COVID-19, enrolled during active disease. CDR3s include the opening cysteine and the closing phenylalanine or tryptophan. Fields, in order: V gene, D gene, CDR3 length, J gene, clone size, CDR3 DNA, CDR3 protein. A D gene is named only where the DNA matches it firmly. The size field is filled for only some rows; it gives once, few, many or a size class.

TRBV2	.	17	TRBJ1-2	.	TGTGCCAGCAGTGAACGGCCACCTGGGGGCGTTAACTATGGCTACACCTTC	CASSERPPGGVNYGYTF
TRBV7-3	TRBD2	15	TRBJ2-1	.	TGTGCCAGCAGCTTTACTAGCGAGGCCTACAATGAGCAGTTCTTC	CASSFTSEAYNEQFF
TRBV3-1/TRBV3-2	TRBD2	13	TRBJ2-2	.	TGTGCCAGCAGTCGCGGGGGGACCGGGGAGCTGTTTTTT	CASSRGGTGELFF
TRBV2	TRBD1	14	TRBJ2-2	.	TGTGCCAGCAGTGGGGGACAGGGGTCCGGGGAGCTGTTTTTT	CASSGGQGSGELFF
TRBV28	.	12	TRBJ1-1	.	TGTGCCAGCCGTCGAGGGTACACTGAAGCTTTCTTT	CASRRGYTEAFF
TRBV15	.	18	TRBJ2-3	once	TGTGCCACCAGCACCACGAGCCGACTCCTACCAGACACAGATACGCAGTATTTT	CATSTTSRLLPDTDTQYF
TRBV14	TRBD1	15	TRBJ1-5	.	TGTGCCAGCAGCCAAGAAGGACAGGTTTTTCAGCCCCAGCATTTT	CASSQEGQVFQPQHF
TRBV7-3	.	14	TRBJ2-2	.	TGTGCCAGCAGCTTATTCAGATCAACCGGGGAGCTGTTTTTT	CASSLFRSTGELFF
TRBV25-1	.	14	TRBJ1-5	.	TGTGCCAGCAGTCGGCCAGGGCTTAATCAGCCCCAGCATTTT	CASSRPGLNQPQHF
TRBV10-2	TRBD1	16	TRBJ1-6	.	TGCGCCAGCAGTGACCATACAGGGGCCAATAATTCACCCCTCCACTTT	CASSDHTGANNSPLHF
TRBV27	TRBD1	17	TRBJ1-1	.	TGTGCCAGCACCTCCTTATACAGGGGCAGGAAAGGAACTGAAGCTTTCTTT	CASTSLYRGRKGTEAFF
TRBV7-2	TRBD2	15	TRBJ2-1	.	TGTGCCAGCAGCTCCGCCGGGACTAGCGGGTCGGAGCAGTTCTTC	CASSSAGTSGSEQFF
TRBV7-9	.	14	TRBJ2-4	.	TGTGCCAGCAGCACAGACAAGGGGAAAAACATTCAGTACTTC	CASSTDKGKNIQYF
TRBV20-1	.	14	TRBJ2-3	.	TGCAGTGCTAGTAGGTGGGCGAACACAGATACGCAGTATTTT	CSASRWANTDTQYF
TRBV5-1	.	15	TRBJ2-5	.	TGCGCCAGCAGCTTGGTGGTGGGGGCTCAAGAGACCCAGTACTTC	CASSLVVGAQETQYF
TRBV10-3	.	13	TRBJ2-5	.	TGTGCCATCAGGCCACCAGGAGGGGAGACCCAGTACTTC	CAIRPPGGETQYF
TRBV6-6	.	14	TRBJ1-4	.	TGTGCCAGCAGCCTTGGACAGCCAAATGAAAAACTGTTTTTT	CASSLGQPNEKLFF
TRBV11-2	.	15	TRBJ2-3	.	TGTGCCAGCAGCTTGCGCGGGGTTAGCACAGATACGCAGTATTTT	CASSLRGVSTDTQYF
TRBV3-1/TRBV3-2	.	22	TRBJ2-2	.	TGTGCCAGCAGCCAAGACGCGATAACAGGGGCCGGGACTGGACTGAACACCGGGGAGCTGTTTTTT	CASSQDAITGAGTGLNTGELFF
TRBV3-1/TRBV3-2	TRBD1	16	TRBJ2-7	.	TGTGCCAGCAGCCGACCCATGGGACAGGGGTCCTACGAGCAGTACTTC	CASSRPMGQGSYEQYF
TRBV19	.	14	TRBJ2-7	.	TGTGCCAGTAGTCCATCGACAGGTACCTACGAGCAGTACTTC	CASSPSTGTYEQYF
TRBV13	TRBD1	14	TRBJ1-2	.	TGTGCCAGCAGTTCGGACAGGGTGGGATATGGCTACACCTTC	CASSSDRVGYGYTF
TRBV3-1/TRBV3-2	TRBD2	17	TRBJ2-3	.	TGTGCCAGCAGCCAAGACACCCTAGCGGGAGGCTCAGATACGCAGTATTTT	CASSQDTLAGGSDTQYF
TRBV18	.	13	TRBJ2-7	medium-sized	TGTGCCAGCTCACCCCAGGGTAGGGACGAGCAGTACTTC	CASSPQGRDEQYF
TRBV7-9	.	15	TRBJ1-2	.	TGTGCCAGCAGATTCAACAGGGCCGAGTGGGGTGGCTACACCTTC	CASRFNRAEWGGYTF
TRBV19	TRBD2	15	TRBJ2-2	.	TGTGCCAGTAGTGCAGCGGGACCCAACACCGGGGAGCTGTTTTTT	CASSAAGPNTGELFF
TRBV30	TRBD1	18	TRBJ2-7	.	TGTGCCTGGAGCTTCCGAGGGGGACAGCTGACCGGGAACCACGAGCAGTACTTC	CAWSFRGGQLTGNHEQYF
TRBV5-1	TRBD1	18	TRBJ1-3	.	TGCGCCAGGCCGGGACAGGTTCTTATTATACTCTCTGGAAACACCATATATTTT	CARPGQVLIILSGNTIYF
TRBV30	TRBD2	14	TRBJ2-3	.	TGTGCCTGGAGAGGACTAGCGTTCACAGATACGCAGTATTTT	CAWRGLAFTDTQYF
TRBV7-8	TRBD2	15	TRBJ2-7	.	TGTGCCAGCAGCTTAGAACTAGCGGGAGGTTACGAGCAGTACTTC	CASSLELAGGYEQYF
TRBV4-1	.	16	TRBJ2-4	few	TGCGCCAGCAGCCAAGGTCAGGATCTAGCCAAAAACATTCAGTACTTC	CASSQGQDLAKNIQYF
TRBV19	.	15	TRBJ1-3	.	TGTGCCAGTAGTGCCGGGACACTCTCTGGAAACACCATATATTTT	CASSAGTLSGNTIYF
TRBV10-3	TRBD1	13	TRBJ2-2	.	TGTGCCATCAGGCCAGGGGGCACCGGGGAGCTGTTTTTT	CAIRPGGTGELFF
TRBV6-2/TRBV6-3	.	14	TRBJ2-7	.	TGTGCCAGCAGCCTAGCACCTTACCCGAGGGAGCAGTACTTC	CASSLAPYPREQYF
TRBV27	.	15	TRBJ2-5	.	TGTGCCAGCAGTCGTGACCCTACCGGAGGGGAGACCCAGTACTTC	CASSRDPTGGETQYF
TRBV12-5	.	15	TRBJ2-7	.	TGTGCTAGTGGATACTCAGGGGCTTCCCTCTACGAGCAGTACTTC	CASGYSGASLYEQYF
TRBV6-6	TRBD1	15	TRBJ1-2	.	TGTGCCAGCATATTTAGTCAGGGGGCGCTGGATGGCTACACCTTC	CASIFSQGALDGYTF
TRBV28	TRBD1	16	TRBJ1-4	.	TGTGCCAGCAGTGTAGATATCGGGACAGGGGATGAAAAACTGTTTTTT	CASSVDIGTGDEKLFF
TRBV4-2	.	16	TRBJ2-1	.	TGTGCCAGCAGCCCCCCCCTCGGAGGCGCCTACAATGAGCAGTTCTTC	CASSPPLGGAYNEQFF
TRBV19	.	12	TRBJ2-2	once	TGTGCCAGTAGTATTGCGTCCGGGGAGCTGTTTTTT	CASSIASGELFF
TRBV6-5	.	14	TRBJ2-7	.	TGTGCCAGCAGTTACTCGGAGGGGGGGAGCGAGCAGTACTTC	CASSYSEGGSEQYF
TRBV18	.	14	TRBJ2-3	.	TGTGCCAGCTCACCTACCCGGGTCACAGATACGCAGTATTTT	CASSPTRVTDTQYF